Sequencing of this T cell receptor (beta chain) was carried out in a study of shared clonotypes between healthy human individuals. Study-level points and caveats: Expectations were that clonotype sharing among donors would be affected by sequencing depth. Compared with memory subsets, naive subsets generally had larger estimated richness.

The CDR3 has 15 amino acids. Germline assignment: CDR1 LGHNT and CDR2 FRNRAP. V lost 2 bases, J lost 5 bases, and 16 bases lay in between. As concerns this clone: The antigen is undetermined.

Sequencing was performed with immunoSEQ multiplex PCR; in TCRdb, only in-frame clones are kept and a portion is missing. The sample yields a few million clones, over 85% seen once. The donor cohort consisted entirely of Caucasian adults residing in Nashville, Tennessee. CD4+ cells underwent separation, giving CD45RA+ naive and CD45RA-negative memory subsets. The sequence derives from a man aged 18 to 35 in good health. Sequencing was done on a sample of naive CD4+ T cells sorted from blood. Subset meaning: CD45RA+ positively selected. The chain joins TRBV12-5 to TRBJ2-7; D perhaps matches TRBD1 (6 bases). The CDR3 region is CASGLKDSPVDEQYF. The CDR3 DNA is TGTGCTAGTGGTTTGAAGGACAGCCCCGTCGACGAGCAGTACTTC.